One sample yielded the 22 T cell receptor beta chains listed below, sequenced in a study of cytotoxic CD8 clonotypes in ibrutinib-treated CLL. Here immunoSEQ multiplex PCR was the method, and the copy in TCRdb shows in-frame clones only, minus some. The sample contains 300,000 to 400,000 clones, 67% of which appear only once. Material: PBMCs, obtained after 36 months of ibrutinib treatment. The receptors here all came from a human donor with chronic lymphocytic leukemia.

This chain links TRBV5-4 with TRBJ2-7; 7 bases agree with TRBD1. From germline, CDR1 is SGHNT and CDR2 YYREEE (reference sequence). Germline trimming cut 2 bases from V and 3 bases from J; bases unmatched to any gene: 11. The CDR3 loop spans 16 amino acids. The CDR3 DNA is TGTGCCAGCAGCTTCAAAGGGGGCGCATTAATCTACGAGCAGTACTTC. Protein: CASSFKGGALIYEQYF.

The chain employs TRBV19 and TRBJ2-1, with a possible D match to TRBD2 (6 bases). This CDR3 has 15 residues. Per germline, CDR1 LNHDA and CDR2 SQIVND (reference sequence). Trimming shortened V by 1 base and J by 2 bases, and 9 bases separated the two germline ends. The CDR3 sequence is CASSIGERAYNEQFF. Written as DNA, the CDR3 is TGTGCCAGTAGTATAGGGGAGCGGGCCTACAATGAGCAGTTCTTC.

The chain couples TRBV18 to TRBJ2-5; D is uncertain. The CDR3 is 12 amino acids. The V end was cut by 0 bases, the J end by 5 bases, with 4 bases between. Germline lookup yields CDR1 KGHSH and CDR2 LQKENI. The CDR3 coding sequence is TGTGCCAGCTCACCACCGTCGGAGACCCAGTACTTC. It yields the protein CASSPPSETQYF.

V and J are TRBV18 and TRBJ1-4, with D unresolved. There are 14 residues in the CDR3. The ends were cut back, 2 bases at V and 11 bases at J, with 15 bases in the middle. Germline V CDR1 and CDR2: KGHSH, LQKENI. The DNA of the CDR3 is TGTGCCAGCTCACCAATGCCAGGAATTGAGAAACTGTTTTTT. This encodes CASSPMPGIEKLFF.

The table lists this clone with a few counts. CDR3 sequence: CASSPTAPRGISYNEQFF. The CDR3 nucleotides are TGTGCCAGCAGTCCCACCGCCCCGCGGGGGATCTCCTACAATGAGCAGTTCTTC. The chain combines TRBV27 with TRBJ2-1, with 7 bases identical to TRBD2. J gave up 0 bases and V 5 bases, and 13 bases lay outside the gene matches. Germline CDR1 MNHEY, CDR2 SMNVEV (reference sequence). The CDR3 is 18 amino acids.

The gene calls are TRBV7-3 and TRBJ2-3; D is possibly TRBD2 (5 bases). CDR1 is SGHTA and CDR2 is FQGTGA in the germline V gene. The CDR3 runs to 14 residues. Deletions cut 1 base from V and 6 bases from J, with 11 bases between. The CDR3 reads CASSLSLARDTQYF. The CDR3, as DNA: TGTGCCAGCAGCTTAAGCCTAGCTCGGGATACGCAGTATTTT.

V and J are TRBV19 and TRBJ1-3, with D tentatively TRBD1 (6 bases). The CDR3 contains 15 residues. V lost 3 bases and J lost 0, with 9 bases in between. The germline CDR1 and CDR2 sequences are LNHDA and SQIVND (reference sequence). The CDR3 DNA reads as TGTGCCAGTAGTATCTGGACAGTCTCTGGAAACACCATATATTTT. Translation gives CASSIWTVSGNTIYF.

The CDR3 region has the DNA TGTGCCAGTAGTACCGGGACAGGGGGAAAACTGTTTTTT. This codes for CASSTGTGGKLFF. The chain joins TRBV19 to TRBJ1-4; 11 bases are shared with TRBD1. The CDR3 consists of 13 residues. The germline CDR1 and CDR2 sequences are LNHDA and SQIVND (reference sequence). V shed 4 bases, J shed 10 bases, and the junction held 2 bases outside the gene matches.

The chain carries TRBV7-8 and TRBJ2-5; no firm D call. Germline lookup yields CDR1 SGHVS and CDR2 FQNEAQ. The CDR3 runs 14 residues. Trimming stripped 2 bases from V and 0 bases from J, with 7 bases between. The CDR3 nucleotides are TGTGCCAGCAGCTTACCTCTGTACCAAGAGACCCAGTACTTC. This codes for CASSLPLYQETQYF. Based on the CDR3 plus reference TRBV7-8 and TRBJ2-5, the full variable domain is GAGVSQSPRYKVAKRGQDVALRCDPISGHVSLFWYQQALGQGPEFLTYFQNEAQLDKSGLPSDRFFAERPEGSVSTLKIQRTQQEDSAVYLCASSLPLYQETQYFGPGTRLLVL.

This chain links TRBV25-1 with TRBJ2-7; 11 bases fit TRBD2. The CDR3 has 14 residues. CDR1 is MGHDK, CDR2 SYGVNS, per germline. V lost 8 bases, J lost 2 bases, and 5 bases stayed unmatched. In DNA form, the CDR3 reads TGTGCCAGCGCGGGGACTAGCGGAACCTACGAGCAGTACTTC. It specifies CASAGTSGTYEQYF.

The gene calls are TRBV29-1 and TRBJ1-3; a weak D match, TRBD1 (5 bases). Germline V gene sequence: CDR1 SQVTM, CDR2 ANQGSEA. Between the trimmed V and J ends, which lost 2 bases and 4 bases, there was a span of 15 bases. CDR3 length: 15 residues. CDR3 region: CSVEPFGREGNTIYF. CDR3 coding DNA: TGCAGCGTTGAACCTTTCGGCAGGGAAGGAAACACCATATATTTT.

The chain employs TRBV6-5 and TRBJ2-1; D call uncertain. This CDR3 region has 15 residues. V lost 6 bases and J 6 bases, leaving 18 bases between the germline ends. CDR1 and CDR2 (germline): MNHEY, SVGAGI. This CDR3 reads CASRPDTPSSNEQFF. The CDR3 DNA sequence: TGTGCCAGCAGACCCGACACTCCGTCCAGCAATGAGCAGTTCTTC.

This rearrangement joins TRBV6-4 to TRBJ1-6, with D unresolved. The CDR3 runs 14 residues. CDR1 and CDR2 (germline): MRHNA, SNTAGT. With 4 bases removed from V and 6 bases from J, the gap between germline ends came to 10 bases. DNA for the CDR3: TGTGCCAGCAGTGTATACAGCCTTAATTCACCCCTCCACTTT. Translated: CASSVYSLNSPLHF.

This chain's CDR3 is CASSWGTGLNSPLHF. Here the CDR3 DNA reads TGTGCCAGTAGTTGGGGGACGGGCTTAAATTCACCCCTCCACTTT. V usage is TRBV19 and J usage is TRBJ1-6, with D possibly being TRBD1 (5 bases). The ends were cut back, 5 bases at V and 7 bases at J, with 15 bases in the middle. This CDR3 is built from 15 residues. Germline-derived CDR1 and CDR2 are LNHDA and SQIVND (reference sequence).

V gene TRBV18 combines with J gene TRBJ2-7; 7 bases align to TRBD2. This CDR3 has 14 amino acids. Germline CDR1 and CDR2: KGHSH and LQKENI. With V trimmed by 6 bases and J by 6 bases, 11 bases remained unmatched. The CDR3 is CASSFSRAGIEQYF. The CDR3 DNA reads as TGTGCCAGCTCCTTTTCGCGAGCGGGGATCGAGCAGTACTTC. Full variable domain (remainder filled in from reference TRBV18 and TRBJ2-7): NAGVMQNPRHLVRRRGQEARLRCSPMKGHSHVYWYRQLPEEGLKFMVYLQKENIIDESGMPKERFSAEFPKEGPSILRIQQVVRGDSAAYFCASSFSRAGIEQYFGPGTRLTVT.

This clone was seen only a few times. This sequence joins TRBV6-5 and TRBJ1-1, with no clear D. CDR3 length: 15 amino acids. Trimming shortened V by 0 bases and J by 0 bases, and 8 bases separated the two germline ends. The germline V gene has CDR1 MNHEY and CDR2 SVGAGI. This chain's CDR3 is CASSYSAGMNTEAFF. The CDR3 DNA reads as TGTGCCAGCAGTTACTCCGCGGGGATGAACACTGAAGCTTTCTTT.

V gene TRBV18 combines with J gene TRBJ2-3; 7 nucleotides align to TRBD1. The V gene end was trimmed by 1 base and the J gene end by 4 bases; junction bases not matched to a gene: 8. CDR3 size: 16 residues. Germline loops: CDR1 KGHSH, CDR2 LQKENI. The CDR3 nucleotides read TGTGCCAGCTCACCACGAGGGGGCAGGGACGCAGATACGCAGTATTTT. Translating gives CASSPRGGRDADTQYF.

The rearrangement uses TRBV5-4 and TRBJ2-5; 9 nucleotides match TRBD2. This CDR3 has 15 amino acids. Trimming at V came to 3 bases and at J to 5 bases, leaving 8 bases not matched to a gene. Germline CDR1 reads SGHNT; CDR2 reads YYREEE (reference sequence). In nucleotides, the CDR3 is TGTGCCAGCAGCTCCGCGGGGGGGCTGGTTGAGACCCAGTACTTC. Protein product: CASSSAGGLVETQYF.

The genes are TRBV7-9 and TRBJ2-7; 8 nucleotides match TRBD1. The V segment lost 6 bases and the J segment 1 base; nucleotides outside the gene matches: 5. The CDR3 spans 14 residues. Germline loops: CDR1 SEHNR, CDR2 FQNEAQ (reference sequence). The CDR3 sequence is CASRDRGGSYEQYF. The CDR3 DNA follows: TGTGCCAGCAGAGACAGGGGTGGATCCTACGAGCAGTACTTC.

The chain combines TRBV7-9 with TRBJ2-5; 9 bases map to TRBD2. The CDR3 loop spans 17 amino acids. Germline V lookup: CDR1 SEHNR, CDR2 FQNEAQ (reference sequence). V shed 5 bases and J 4 bases; nucleotides not matched to a gene: 14. For the CDR3, the DNA is TGTGCCAGCAGCACTGCTGCGGGGGGGCCAAGCGGAGAGACCCAGTACTTC. It translates to CASSTAAGGPSGETQYF.

This sequence joins TRBV2 and TRBJ2-7; TRBD1 agrees at 11 bases. Germline trimming cut 7 bases from V and 4 bases from J; bases unmatched to any gene: 6. Germline values: CDR1 SNHLY, CDR2 FYNNEI. This CDR3 has 14 amino acids. CDR3 residues: CASTGQGAMYEQYF. CDR3 in DNA: TGTGCCAGCACCGGACAGGGGGCAATGTACGAGCAGTACTTC.

The chain is built from TRBV5-1 and TRBJ2-5; TRBD2 matches at 10 bases. CDR1 is SGHRS and CDR2 is YFSETQ in the germline V gene. V gave up 4 bases and J gave up 6 bases; unmatched junction bases: 6. CDR3 size: 14 residues. The CDR3: CASSLGTSAQTQYF. The CDR3 DNA follows: TGCGCCAGCAGCCTCGGGACTAGCGCTCAGACCCAGTACTTC.